This T cell receptor (beta chain) was found in a study of cytomegalovirus exposure and HLA in healthy donors. V dropped 6 bases and J dropped 2; count of bases not matched to a gene: 3. The CDR3 spans 14 residues. CDR1 is MDHEN, CDR2 SYDVKM, per germline. With 60 Vbeta and 13 Jbeta primers, the PCR was carried out. This table comes from immunoSEQ multiplex PCR, and its TCRdb copy is limited to in-frame clones, with some not included. This sample has roughly 50,000 clones, with roughly 85% found just once. This sequence joins TRBV28 and TRBJ2-7, with 11 bases identical to TRBD2. Sequences were obtained from PBMCs. This receptor was obtained from a woman under 30 in good health and CMV-seronegative. CDR3 nucleotides: TGTGCCAGCAGGGGACTAGCGGATGCCTACGAGCAGTACTTC. This sequence encodes CASRGLADAYEQYF. Variable domain in full (rest from reference TRBV28 and TRBJ2-7): DVKVTQSSRYLVKRTGEKVFLECVQDMDHENMFWYRQDPGLGLRLIYFSYDVKMKEKGDIPEGYSVSREKKERFSLILESASTNQTSMYLCASRGLADAYEQYFGPGTRLTVT.